This T cell receptor (beta chain) was profiled in a study of beta chain features in type 1 diabetes. Overall study results and limits: A greater similarity of naive, central memory and Treg TCRB repertoires was seen among patients than among healthy donors. All four CD4+ subsets of Type 1 diabetes patients contained TCRB CDR3s that were moderately but significantly shorter.

This CDR3 is 13 amino acids long. CDR1 and CDR2 (germline): SGHRS, YFSETQ. The ends were cut back, 4 bases at V and 5 bases at J, with 10 bases in the middle. Of the isolated RNA, all was reverse transcribed, and so the sequenced material was expressed TCRB transcripts. Here immunoSEQ multiplex PCR was the method, and the copy in TCRdb shows in-frame clones only, minus some. The top ten clones hold 0.015% to 0.017% of a sample with fewer than 350,000 clones, 15% of them seen once. Sorted populations were all over 98% pure. This clone has just a few counts. Its antigen remains unidentified. The source of this sequence is a man aged 18 to 35 with type 1 diabetes. The V call is TRBV5-1, the J call TRBJ1-5, with a tentative D call TRBD1 (5 bases). Sequencing was performed on naive CD4+ T cells from blood. The CDR3 DNA is TGCGCCAGCAGCCGGGGGACGGATCAGCCCCAGCATTTT. It is translated as CASSRGTDQPQHF.